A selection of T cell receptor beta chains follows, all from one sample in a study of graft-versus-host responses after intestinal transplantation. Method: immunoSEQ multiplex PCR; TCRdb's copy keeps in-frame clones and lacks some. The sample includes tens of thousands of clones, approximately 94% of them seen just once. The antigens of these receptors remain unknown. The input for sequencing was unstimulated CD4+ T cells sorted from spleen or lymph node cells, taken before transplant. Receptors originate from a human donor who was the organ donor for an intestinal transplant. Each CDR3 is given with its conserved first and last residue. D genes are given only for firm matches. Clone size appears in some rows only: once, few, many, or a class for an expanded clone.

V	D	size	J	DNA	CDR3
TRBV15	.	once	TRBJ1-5	TGTGCCACCAGCAGAGATGTCCGCGACGGTCAGCCCCAGCATTTT	CATSRDVRDGQPQHF
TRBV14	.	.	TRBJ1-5	TGTGCCAGCAGCCATAGCAATCAGCCCCAGCATTTT	CASSHSNQPQHF
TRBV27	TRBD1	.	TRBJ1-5	TGTGCCAGCAGTTTAAGGGGACAGAACAATCAGCCCCAGCATTTT	CASSLRGQNNQPQHF
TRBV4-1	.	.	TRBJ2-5	TGCGCCAGCAGCCAAGTTGGGGGGTGGCAGACCCAGTACTTC	CASSQVGGWQTQYF
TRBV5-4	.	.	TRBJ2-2	TGTGCCAGCAGCTTGGTAGCGACCAGGAGGGGCGGGGAGCTGTTTTTT	CASSLVATRRGGELFF
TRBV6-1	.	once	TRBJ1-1	TGTGCCAGCAAAAAACAGGGTGGGGGCCTTGAAGCTTTCTTT	CASKKQGGGLEAFF
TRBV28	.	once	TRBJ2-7	TGTGCCAGCAGTGAAAGGGAGGAGCAGTACTTC	CASSEREEQYF
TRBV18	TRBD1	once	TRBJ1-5	TGTGCCAGCTCACGACAGGGTAATCAGCCCCAGCATTTT	CASSRQGNQPQHF
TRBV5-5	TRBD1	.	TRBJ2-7	TGTGCCAGCAGACGCGGACAGGGGCCCTACGAGCAGTACTTC	CASRRGQGPYEQYF
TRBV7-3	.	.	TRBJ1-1	TGTGCCAGCAGCCCCAGGGGCATGAACACTGAAGCTTTCTTT	CASSPRGMNTEAFF
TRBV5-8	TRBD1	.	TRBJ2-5	TGTGCCAGCAGCTTGGCGCAGGGGGCACCGGGAGAGACCCAGTACTTC	CASSLAQGAPGETQYF
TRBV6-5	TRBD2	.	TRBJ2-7	TGTGCCAGCGCGCGACTAGCGGGGGGTTCCTACGAGCAGTACTTC	CASARLAGGSYEQYF
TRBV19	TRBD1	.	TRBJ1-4	TGTGCCAGTAGTCAACAGGGGGGGAATGAAAAACTGTTTTTT	CASSQQGGNEKLFF
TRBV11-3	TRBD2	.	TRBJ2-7	TGTGCCAGCACTCGGGGTTTGGCTAGCGGAGCTTACGAGCAGTACTTC	CASTRGLASGAYEQYF
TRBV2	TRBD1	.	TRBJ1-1	TGTGCCAGCAGACGGACAGGGGGCTCTGAAGCTTTCTTT	CASRRTGGSEAFF
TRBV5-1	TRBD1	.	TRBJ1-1	TGCGCCACCGGGACAGGATGGAACACTGAAGCTTTCTTT	CATGTGWNTEAFF
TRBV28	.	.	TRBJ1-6	TGTGCCAGCAGTTCCCAGGACCCTTATAATTCACCCCTCCACTTT	CASSSQDPYNSPLHF
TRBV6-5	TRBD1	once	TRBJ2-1	TGTGCCAGCAGTTACACATCCCAGGGACAGGGGGTACAGTTCTTC	CASSYTSQGQGVQFF
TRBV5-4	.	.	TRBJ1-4	TGTGCCAGCAGCGAGGGACGGAACTTTGAAAAACTGTTTTTT	CASSEGRNFEKLFF
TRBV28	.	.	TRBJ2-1	TGTGCCAGCAGTTTTTACGCTTCCGGGGGCAACCACAATGAGCAGTTCTTC	CASSFYASGGNHNEQFF
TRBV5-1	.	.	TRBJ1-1	TGCGCCAGCAGCTTGAAGCTGAACACTGAAGCTTTCTTT	CASSLKLNTEAFF
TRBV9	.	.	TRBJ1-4	TGTGCCAGCAGCGAGACATCAACTAATGAAAAACTGTTTTTT	CASSETSTNEKLFF
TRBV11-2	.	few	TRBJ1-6	TGTGCCAGCAGCCGGGGACGGGGGAATTCACCCCTCCACTTT	CASSRGRGNSPLHF
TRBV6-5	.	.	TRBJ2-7	TGTGCCAGCAGCCGCTCCCGCAGTGTCTACGAGCAGTACTTC	CASSRSRSVYEQYF
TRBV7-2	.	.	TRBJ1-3	TGTGCCAGCAGCGTGGGCAGGCGGGACACCATATATTTT	CASSVGRRDTIYF
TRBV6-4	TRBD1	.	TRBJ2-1	TGTGCCAGCAGTGACGTGTTTGGACAGGGCCCCTACAATGAGCAGTTCTTC	CASSDVFGQGPYNEQFF
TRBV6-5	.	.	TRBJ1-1	TGTGCCAGCAGTACGCGGACGGGTGAAGCTTTCTTT	CASSTRTGEAFF